This T cell receptor beta chain was identified in a study of identical twins. Findings of the study overall: Invariant MAIT and iNKT cells may have partly biased zero-insertion analyses. Insertions were reduced in abundant cord blood beta clonotypes but not in memory repertoires.

A universal primer site was incorporated via template switching, and the cDNA contained unique molecular identifiers. TCRdb recomputed calls from the 5' RACE reads with MiXCR, one row per CDR3 protein. Among 400,000 to 550,000 distinct CDR3 sequences listed, roughly an eighth were seen once. The donor group consisted entirely of healthy Caucasians. This CDR3 contains 15 residues. V was clipped by 4 bases and J by 1 base, with 13 bases between them. A remark on this clonotype: Its antigen remains unidentified.

The sample was also linked to a second study, of yellow fever vaccine responses in identical twins.

This clonotype was obtained from a woman aged 18-30 years in good health. This rearrangement joins TRBV12-3 or TRBV12-4 to TRBJ2-5, with D unclear. The sequenced sample was CD4+ T cells sorted from blood. The CDR3 spells CASSYFRAGQETQYF. Written as DNA, the CDR3 is TGTGCCAGCAGTTACTTCCGGGCAGGCCAAGAGACCCAGTACTTC.